Listed below are T cell receptor beta chains from one sample, sequenced in a study of cytomegalovirus exposure and HLA in healthy donors. This table comes from immunoSEQ multiplex PCR, and its TCRdb copy is limited to in-frame clones, with some not included. The sample has around 230,000 clones, 82% seen once; the top ten hold 6%. Material: PBMCs. The receptors were sampled from a man aged 35 to 55 in good health and CMV-seropositive. Each CDR3 is given with its conserved first and last residue. The D gene is left open where the match is weak. Size is omitted from some rows. Given values are once, few, many or a class for expanded clones.

D gene: TRBD2
V gene: TRBV6-1
J gene: TRBJ2-3
clone size: few
CDR3 protein: CASGEGSNGADTQYF
CDR3 DNA: TGTGCCAGCGGGGAGGGATCAAATGGGGCAGATACGCAGTATTTT

D gene: .
V gene: TRBV19
J gene: TRBJ2-3
clone size: once
CDR3 protein: CASSMTLSTDTQYF
CDR3 DNA: TGTGCCAGTAGTATGACTCTTAGCACAGATACGCAGTATTTT

D gene: .
V gene: TRBV2
J gene: TRBJ1-5
clone size: few
CDR3 protein: CASSEDRSGNQPQHF
CDR3 DNA: TGTGCCAGCAGTGAAGACAGGTCGGGCAATCAGCCCCAGCATTTT

D gene: TRBD2
V gene: TRBV6-5
J gene: TRBJ2-1
clone size: .
CDR3 protein: CASSAGTSGNNEQFF
CDR3 DNA: TGTGCCAGCAGCGCCGGGACTAGCGGGAACAATGAGCAGTTCTTC

D gene: .
V gene: TRBV13
J gene: TRBJ2-2
clone size: .
CDR3 protein: CASSAQGTGELFF
CDR3 DNA: TGTGCCAGCAGCGCACAGGGAACCGGGGAGCTGTTTTTT

D gene: .
V gene: TRBV4-1
J gene: TRBJ1-2
clone size: .
CDR3 protein: CASSQDRPRVGGYTF
CDR3 DNA: TGCGCCAGCAGCCAAGATCGGCCTCGGGTCGGCGGCTACACCTTC

D gene: .
V gene: TRBV15
J gene: TRBJ1-1
clone size: .
CDR3 protein: CATSREGAVEAFF
CDR3 DNA: TGTGCCACCAGCAGAGAGGGGGCGGTTGAAGCTTTCTTT

D gene: TRBD1
V gene: TRBV2
J gene: TRBJ1-1
clone size: .
CDR3 protein: CASSPDRGSTEAFF
CDR3 DNA: TGTGCCAGCAGTCCTGACAGGGGGAGCACTGAAGCTTTCTTT

D gene: .
V gene: TRBV11-2
J gene: TRBJ1-4
clone size: .
CDR3 protein: CASSNVGGKLFF
CDR3 DNA: TGTGCCAGCAGCAATGTTGGAGGAAAACTGTTTTTT

D gene: TRBD1
V gene: TRBV27
J gene: TRBJ2-7
clone size: .
CDR3 protein: CASSLRPTGTGADEQYF
CDR3 DNA: TGTGCCAGCAGTTTACGACCGACCGGGACAGGGGCGGACGAGCAGTACTTC